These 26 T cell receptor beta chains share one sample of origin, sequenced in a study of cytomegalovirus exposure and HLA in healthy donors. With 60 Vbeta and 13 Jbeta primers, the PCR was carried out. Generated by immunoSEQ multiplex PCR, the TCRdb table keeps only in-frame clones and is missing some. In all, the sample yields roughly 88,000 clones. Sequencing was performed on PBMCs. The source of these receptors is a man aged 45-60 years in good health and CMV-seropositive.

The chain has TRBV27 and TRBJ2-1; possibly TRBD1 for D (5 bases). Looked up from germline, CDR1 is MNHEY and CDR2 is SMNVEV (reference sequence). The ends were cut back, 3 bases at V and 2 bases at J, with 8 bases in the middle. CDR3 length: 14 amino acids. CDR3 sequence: CASSFSDTYNEQFF. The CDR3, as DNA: TGTGCCAGCAGTTTTTCGGACACCTACAATGAGCAGTTCTTC.

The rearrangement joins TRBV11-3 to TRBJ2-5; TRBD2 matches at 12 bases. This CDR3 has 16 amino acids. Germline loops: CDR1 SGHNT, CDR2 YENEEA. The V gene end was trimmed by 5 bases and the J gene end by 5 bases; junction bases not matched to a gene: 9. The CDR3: CASSGTSGLLEETQYF. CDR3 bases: TGTGCCAGCAGCGGGACTAGCGGGCTCCTTGAGGAGACCCAGTACTTC.

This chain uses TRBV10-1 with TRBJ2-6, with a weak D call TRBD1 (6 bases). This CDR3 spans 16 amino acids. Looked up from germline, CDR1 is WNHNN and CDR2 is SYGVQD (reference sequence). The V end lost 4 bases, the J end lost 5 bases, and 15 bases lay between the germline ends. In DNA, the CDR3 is TGCGCCAGCAGTGGACGGACAGCTGTGAGGGCCAACGTCCTGACTTTC. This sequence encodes CASSGRTAVRANVLTF.

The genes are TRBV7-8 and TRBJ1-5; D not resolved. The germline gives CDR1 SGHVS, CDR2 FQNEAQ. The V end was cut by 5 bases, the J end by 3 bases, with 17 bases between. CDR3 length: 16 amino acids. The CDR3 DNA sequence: TGTGCCAGCAGCCCTCACCCGTGGGAGTTCAATCAGCCCCAGCATTTT. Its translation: CASSPHPWEFNQPQHF.

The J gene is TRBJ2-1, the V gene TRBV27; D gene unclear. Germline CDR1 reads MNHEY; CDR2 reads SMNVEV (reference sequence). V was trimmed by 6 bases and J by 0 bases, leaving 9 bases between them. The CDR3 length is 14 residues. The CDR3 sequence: CASRVRISYNEQFF. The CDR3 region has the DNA TGTGCCAGCAGGGTGCGGATCTCCTACAATGAGCAGTTCTTC.

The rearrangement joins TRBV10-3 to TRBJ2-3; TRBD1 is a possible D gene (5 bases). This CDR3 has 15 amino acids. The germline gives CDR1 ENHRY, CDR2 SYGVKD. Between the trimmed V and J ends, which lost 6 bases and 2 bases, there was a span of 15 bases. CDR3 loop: CAISSTGPATDTQYF. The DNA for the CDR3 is TGTGCCATCAGCTCCACAGGCCCAGCCACAGATACGCAGTATTTT.

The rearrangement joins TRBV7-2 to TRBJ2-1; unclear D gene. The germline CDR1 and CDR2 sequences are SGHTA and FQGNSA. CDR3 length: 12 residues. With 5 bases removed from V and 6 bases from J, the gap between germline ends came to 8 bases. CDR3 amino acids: CASSPLVNEQFF. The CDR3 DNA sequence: TGTGCCAGCAGCCCATTAGTCAATGAGCAGTTCTTC.

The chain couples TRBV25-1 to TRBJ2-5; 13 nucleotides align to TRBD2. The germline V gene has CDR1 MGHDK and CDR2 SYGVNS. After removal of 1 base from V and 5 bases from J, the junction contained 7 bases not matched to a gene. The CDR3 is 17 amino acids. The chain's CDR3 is CASSESGLAGEVETQYF. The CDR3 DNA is TGTGCCAGCAGTGAATCCGGACTAGCGGGAGAGGTGGAGACCCAGTACTTC.

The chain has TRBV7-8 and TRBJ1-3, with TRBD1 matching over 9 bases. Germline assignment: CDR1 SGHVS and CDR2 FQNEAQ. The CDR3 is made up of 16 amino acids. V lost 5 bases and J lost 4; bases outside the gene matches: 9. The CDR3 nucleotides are TGTGCCAGCAGCCAAAACAGGGGGCTAGAGGGAAACACCATATATTTT. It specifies CASSQNRGLEGNTIYF.

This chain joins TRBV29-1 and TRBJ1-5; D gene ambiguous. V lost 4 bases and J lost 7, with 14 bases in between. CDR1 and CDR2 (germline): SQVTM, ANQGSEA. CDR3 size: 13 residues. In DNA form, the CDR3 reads TGCAGCGTTGTGGGCCGGCCTGGGCAGCCCCAGCATTTT. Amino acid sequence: CSVVGRPGQPQHF.

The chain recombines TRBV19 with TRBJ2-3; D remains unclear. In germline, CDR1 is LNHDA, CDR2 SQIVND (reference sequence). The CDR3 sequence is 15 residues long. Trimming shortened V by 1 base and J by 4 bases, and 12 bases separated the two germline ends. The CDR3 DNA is TGTGCCAGTAGTATAGTTCCCGGTAGCCCAGATACGCAGTATTTT. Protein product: CASSIVPGSPDTQYF.

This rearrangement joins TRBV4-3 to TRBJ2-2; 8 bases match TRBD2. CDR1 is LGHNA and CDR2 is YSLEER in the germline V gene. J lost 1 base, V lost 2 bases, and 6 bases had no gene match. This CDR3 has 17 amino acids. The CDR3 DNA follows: TGCGCCAGCAGCCAATCGAGCGGGAGCGTGAACACCGGGGAGCTGTTTTTT. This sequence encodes CASSQSSGSVNTGELFF.

CDR3 in DNA: TGTGCCAGCGCCGTCCCAGGAGGGGAATACAATGAGCAGTTCTTC. Translation: CASAVPGGEYNEQFF. This chain links TRBV21-1 with TRBJ2-1; the D segment call TRBD2 is taken from the table without a DNA check. TRBV21-1 is termed a pseudogene. CDR3 length: 15 amino acids.

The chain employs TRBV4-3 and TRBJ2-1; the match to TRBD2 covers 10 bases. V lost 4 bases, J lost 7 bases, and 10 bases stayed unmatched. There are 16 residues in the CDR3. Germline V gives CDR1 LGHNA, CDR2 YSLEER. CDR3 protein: CASSLDASGRRNEQFF. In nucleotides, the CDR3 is TGCGCCAGCAGCCTCGACGCTAGCGGGAGAAGGAATGAGCAGTTCTTC.

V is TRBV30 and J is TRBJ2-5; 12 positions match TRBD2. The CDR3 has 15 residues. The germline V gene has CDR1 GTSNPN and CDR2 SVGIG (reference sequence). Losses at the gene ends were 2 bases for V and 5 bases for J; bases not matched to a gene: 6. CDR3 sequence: CAWSPGLAGLETQYF. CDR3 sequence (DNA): TGTGCCTGGAGTCCTGGACTAGCGGGACTGGAGACCCAGTACTTC.

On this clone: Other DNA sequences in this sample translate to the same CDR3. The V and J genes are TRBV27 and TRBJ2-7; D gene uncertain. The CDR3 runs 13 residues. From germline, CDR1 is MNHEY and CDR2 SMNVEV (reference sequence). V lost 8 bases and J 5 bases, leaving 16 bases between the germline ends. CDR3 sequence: CASSLMDSHEQYF. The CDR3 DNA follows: TGTGCCAGCTCCTTAATGGATAGCCACGAGCAGTACTTC.

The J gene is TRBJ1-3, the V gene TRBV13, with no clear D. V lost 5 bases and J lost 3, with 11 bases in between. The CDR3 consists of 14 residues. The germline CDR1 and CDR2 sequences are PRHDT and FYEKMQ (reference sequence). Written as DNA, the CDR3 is TGTGCCAGCAGCGCGCGACCAGGTGGAAACACCATATATTTT. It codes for CASSARPGGNTIYF.

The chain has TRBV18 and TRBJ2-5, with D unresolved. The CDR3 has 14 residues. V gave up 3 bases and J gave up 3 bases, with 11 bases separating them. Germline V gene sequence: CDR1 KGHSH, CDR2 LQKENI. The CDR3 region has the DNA TGTGCCAGCTCACCCCAAAGTGGAGAAGAGACCCAGTACTTC. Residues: CASSPQSGEETQYF.

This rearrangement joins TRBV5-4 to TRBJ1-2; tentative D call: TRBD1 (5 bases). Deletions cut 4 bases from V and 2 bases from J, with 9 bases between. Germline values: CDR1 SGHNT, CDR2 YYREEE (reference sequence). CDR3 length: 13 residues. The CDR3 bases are TGTGCCAGCAGCCCGACAGAAAACTATGGCTACACCTTC. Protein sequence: CASSPTENYGYTF.

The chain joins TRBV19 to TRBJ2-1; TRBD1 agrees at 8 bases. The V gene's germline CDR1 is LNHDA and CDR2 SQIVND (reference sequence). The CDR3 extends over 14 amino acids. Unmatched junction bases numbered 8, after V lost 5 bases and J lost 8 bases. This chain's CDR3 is CASSFGQGGYEQFF. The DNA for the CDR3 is TGTGCCAGTAGTTTCGGACAGGGAGGATATGAGCAGTTCTTC.

The CDR3 reads CASSLSGSTTDTQYF. The DNA for the CDR3 is TGTGCCAGCAGTTTGAGCGGGAGCACCACAGATACGCAGTATTTT. The chain combines TRBV27 with TRBJ2-3; 8 bases align to TRBD2. The germline V gene encodes CDR1 MNHEY and CDR2 SMNVEV (reference sequence). This CDR3 is built from 15 residues. With 3 bases clipped from V and 2 bases from J, the junction kept 4 bases outside the gene matches.

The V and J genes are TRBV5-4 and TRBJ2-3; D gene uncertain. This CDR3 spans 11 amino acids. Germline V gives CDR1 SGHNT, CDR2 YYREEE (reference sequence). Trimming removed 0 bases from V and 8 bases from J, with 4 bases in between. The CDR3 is CASSLAGTQYF. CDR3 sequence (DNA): TGTGCCAGCAGCTTGGCGGGTACGCAGTATTTT.

CDR3 nucleotides: TGTGCCAGCAACCCGGGGGGAGGGTCACACGAGCAGTACGTC. This encodes CASNPGGGSHEQYV. The chain recombines TRBV21-1 with TRBJ2-7; the table gives TRBD2 as D, unverified against the DNA. TRBV21-1 is reported as a pseudogene. The CDR3 contains 14 residues.

CDR3 DNA: TGTGCCAGCAGCTTCGAGAGTTCCGCCAAAAACATTCAGTACTTC. As protein: CASSFESSAKNIQYF. The chain recombines TRBV7-9 with TRBJ2-4; D not certain. The germline gives CDR1 SEHNR, CDR2 FQNEAQ (reference sequence). The CDR3 is 15 residues long. The V gene lost 3 bases and the J gene lost 1 base, with 10 bases spanning the gap.

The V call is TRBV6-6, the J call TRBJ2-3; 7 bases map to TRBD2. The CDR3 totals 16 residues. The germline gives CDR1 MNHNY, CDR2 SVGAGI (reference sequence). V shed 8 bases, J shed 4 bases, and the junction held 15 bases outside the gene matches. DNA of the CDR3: TGTGCCAGCTCTCCGGCTGGGGGAGGGCCCCCAGATACGCAGTATTTT. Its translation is CASSPAGGGPPDTQYF.

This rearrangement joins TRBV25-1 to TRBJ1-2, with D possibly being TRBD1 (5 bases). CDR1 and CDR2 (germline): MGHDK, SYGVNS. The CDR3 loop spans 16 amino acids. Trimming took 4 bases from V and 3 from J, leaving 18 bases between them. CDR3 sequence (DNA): TGTGCCAGCAGTGGATTAGGATTGAGCAGGGACTATGGCTACACCTTC. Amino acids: CASSGLGLSRDYGYTF.